Below, 2 T cell receptor beta chains from the same sample are listed, as sequenced in a study of blood T cell repertoires in COVID-19. Assay: immunoSEQ multiplex PCR; the TCRdb copy retains only in-frame clones and omits some. The sample lists fewer than 300,000 clones; roughly nine tenths were seen once. The sequencing input was peripheral blood. All receptors derive from a woman in her 30s with COVID-19, enrolled during active disease.

The chain uses TRBV9 and TRBJ1-1; 7 bases agree with TRBD1. The CDR3 consists of 17 residues. Per the germline V gene, CDR1 is SGDLS and CDR2 is YYNGEE. V lost 4 bases to trimming and J lost 0 bases; unmatched junction nucleotides: 12. As DNA, the CDR3 is TGTGCCAGCAGCCCGAGACAGGGTAATTACATGAACACTGAAGCTTTCTTT. Protein sequence: CASSPRQGNYMNTEAFF.

The V call is TRBV28, the J call TRBJ2-5, with 8 bases identical to TRBD1. Germline CDR1 reads MDHEN; CDR2 reads SYDVKM. This CDR3 contains 13 residues. The V gene end was trimmed by 8 bases and the J gene end by 3 bases; junction bases not matched to a gene: 5. The CDR3 spells CASATGVEETQYF. The CDR3 DNA is TGTGCCAGCGCGACAGGGGTCGAAGAGACCCAGTACTTC.